These 24 T cell receptor beta chains were all obtained from the same sample, sequenced in a study of blood T cells in healthy people across ages (dated by TCRdb to between 2015 and 2017). The library was generated by 5' RACE. A second PCR of about 7 to 12 cycles was run with a J-beta primer mix and a sample-barcoded 5' primer. TCRdb's own reprocessing of the public reads used fastp at Q25 and MiXCR and kept productive beta chains. CDR3 protein sequences are deduplicated, and each keeps its most common genes and DNA. The sample contains fewer than 2,000,000 distinct CDR3 sequences, roughly two fifths of them found a single time. Together, the top ten hold under 30% of the sample. The sequenced material came from blood. The receptors derive from a human donor in good health.

This rearrangement joins TRBV24-1 to TRBJ2-7; TRBD2 might be the D (5 bases). Germline CDR1 KGHDR, CDR2 SFDVKD. The ends were cut back, 2 bases at V and 6 bases at J, with 19 bases in the middle. The CDR3 loop spans 16 amino acids. The CDR3 sequence is CATSDSTAGFGREQYF. The CDR3 nucleotides read TGTGCCACCAGTGATTCAACGGCGGGTTTCGGGCGCGAGCAGTACTTC.

The CDR3 is CSATRQGYGYTF. CDR3 sequence (DNA): TGCAGTGCTACTCGACAGGGCTATGGCTACACCTTC. The chain combines TRBV20-1 with TRBJ1-2; TRBD1 aligns across 7 bases. Germline lookup yields CDR1 DFQATT and CDR2 SNEGSKA (reference sequence). The CDR3 has 12 amino acids. V was pared by 4 bases and J by 4 bases, with 3 bases of the junction left unmatched.

This rearrangement joins TRBV20-1 to TRBJ2-1; D is tentatively TRBD1 or TRBD2 (5 bases each). The CDR3 length is 13 residues. The germline gives CDR1 DFQATT, CDR2 SNEGSKA (reference sequence). Deletions cut 8 bases from V and 8 bases from J, with 19 bases between. CDR3 residues: CSTPSGPLDEQFF. The CDR3, as DNA: TGCAGTACCCCCTCGGGGCCTCTGGATGAGCAGTTCTTC.

The chain couples TRBV9 to TRBJ1-5; D perhaps matches TRBD1 (5 bases). The CDR3 runs to 14 residues. CDR1 and CDR2 from the germline V gene are SGDLS and YYNGEE. V lost 6 bases and J 3 bases, leaving 13 bases between the germline ends. The CDR3 coding sequence is TGTGCCAGCACCGAGGGGCTACTCAATCAGCCCCAGCATTTT. Translation gives CASTEGLLNQPQHF.

This clonotype has just a few counts. The chain combines TRBV25-1 with TRBJ2-6; 7 bases agree with TRBD1. Germline V CDR1 and CDR2: MGHDK, SYGVNS. The CDR3 sequence is 19 residues long. Trimming at V came to 3 bases and at J to 2 bases, leaving 13 bases not matched to a gene. The CDR3 loop is CASSDPSPLGTAGANVLTF. The CDR3 bases are TGTGCCAGCAGTGACCCTTCCCCACTTGGGACAGCTGGGGCCAACGTCCTGACTTTC.

This clonotype was detected ten times or more. V and J are TRBV29-1 and TRBJ2-3, with a possible D match to TRBD2 (5 bases). Germline CDR1 is SQVTM and CDR2 is ANQGSEA. V shed 4 bases and J shed 0 bases, with 14 bases lying between them. The CDR3 length is 15 residues. For the CDR3, the DNA is TGCAGCGTTGTCGGCGGGCAAGAGAGCACAGATACGCAGTATTTT. This codes for CSVVGGQESTDTQYF.

This clonotype was counted between two and nine times. J is TRBJ2-3 and V is TRBV7-6, with D perhaps assigned TRBD1 or TRBD2 (5 bases each). The CDR3 contains 17 residues. Germline V gene lookup returns CDR1 SGHVS and CDR2 FNYEAQ. V was trimmed by 5 bases and J by 1 base, leaving 19 bases between them. The CDR3 DNA sequence: TGTGCCAGCAGCCCGGAAGGGACGTCCCTTCGCACAGATACGCAGTATTTT. Translating gives CASSPEGTSLRTDTQYF.

The count of this clonotype is one. The chain carries TRBV5-1 and TRBJ1-2; no clear D gene. The germline V and J ends were trimmed by 6 bases and 8 bases, with 17 bases remaining between them. Germline V gene sequence: CDR1 SGHRS, CDR2 YFSETQ. The CDR3 has 13 residues. This chain's CDR3 is CASTPRSGEGYTF. The DNA for the CDR3 is TGCGCCAGCACGCCCCGGTCAGGCGAAGGCTACACCTTC.

The sample holds many counts of this clonotype. This chain links TRBV15 with TRBJ2-6, with D maybe TRBD1 (5 bases). The CDR3 consists of 16 residues. Trimming shortened V by 5 bases and J by 0 bases, and 11 bases separated the two germline ends. The germline V gene has CDR1 LNHNV and CDR2 YYDKDF (reference sequence). The CDR3 region has the DNA TGTGCCACCAGCGTTATCAGGGTCTCTGGGGCCAACGTCCTGACTTTC. Translated: CATSVIRVSGANVLTF.

The chain couples TRBV20-1 to TRBJ2-5; TRBD1 aligns across 10 bases. The V and J ends lost 4 bases and 4 bases, in that order; junction bases with no gene match: 9. CDR3 size: 15 residues. In germline, CDR1 is DFQATT, CDR2 SNEGSKA (reference sequence). The CDR3 sequence is CSAMALTGGGETQYF. The CDR3 DNA follows: TGCAGTGCTATGGCCTTGACAGGGGGCGGAGAGACCCAGTACTTC.

A few counts support this clonotype. The V and J genes are TRBV3-1 and TRBJ2-7, with a possible D match to TRBD1 (6 bases). V shed 3 bases and J shed 7 bases, with 10 bases lying between them. This CDR3 region has 12 residues. The germline gives CDR1 LGHDT, CDR2 YNNKEL (reference sequence). DNA of the CDR3: TGTGCCAGCAGCCACACCGGGACAGAGCAGTACTTC. It encodes CASSHTGTEQYF.

This chain uses TRBV12-5 with TRBJ2-5; 7 positions agree with TRBD2. V dropped 0 bases and J dropped 2; count of bases not matched to a gene: 3. CDR1 and CDR2 from the germline V gene are LGHNT and FRNRAP. The CDR3 is 15 residues long. The CDR3, as DNA: TGTGCTAGTGGTTTGGTACGGGGGGATCAAGAGACCCAGTACTTC. This gives the protein CASGLVRGDQETQYF.

The CDR3 reads CASSQDPVGGIVTDTQYF. CDR3 DNA: TGCGCCAGCAGCCAAGATCCCGTTGGGGGGATCGTCACAGATACGCAGTATTTT. This chain joins TRBV4-3 and TRBJ2-3, with D possibly TRBD2 on 6 matching bases. The CDR3 covers 18 residues. Germline-derived CDR1 and CDR2 are LGHNA and YSLEER. V lost 0 bases and J 2 bases, leaving 18 bases between the germline ends.

This clonotype has just a few counts. This chain uses TRBV20-1 with TRBJ2-1, with D hard to call. The CDR3 length is 13 residues. Germline V gene sequence: CDR1 DFQATT, CDR2 SNEGSKA (reference sequence). Trimming pared 6 bases from V and 7 bases from J, leaving 16 bases between. CDR3 in amino acids: CSAKPAKWNEQFF. The CDR3 DNA sequence: TGCAGTGCCAAGCCCGCCAAGTGGAATGAGCAGTTCTTC.

This clonotype has a count of ten or more. CDR3 DNA: TGCAGCGTTGAGGGGCTAACGGGGGTGGAGGAAGAGACCCAGTACTTC. Translation gives CSVEGLTGVEEETQYF. The genes are TRBV29-1 and TRBJ2-5; possible D gene TRBD2, 6 bases. The V and J ends lost 3 bases and 3 bases respectively, with 20 bases between them. In germline, CDR1 is SQVTM, CDR2 ANQGSEA. This CDR3 comprises 16 residues.

In the case of this clonotype: Since no conserved phenylalanine or tryptophan closes the CDR3, a read error is the likely cause. This chain uses TRBV28 with TRBJ2-4; 9 bases align to TRBD1. Judging by the DNA end, TRBJ2-7 fits better; the J call may be wrong. The CDR3 covers 15 residues. The germline CDR1 and CDR2 sequences are MDHEN and SYDVKM. The CDR3 loop is CASSSPGQGAYEQYL. CDR3 coding DNA: TGTGCCAGCAGTAGTCCGGGACAGGGAGCCTACGAGCAGTACCTC.

V is TRBV5-1 and J is TRBJ2-7, with D possibly being TRBD2 (6 bases). The V end was cut by 4 bases, the J end by 2 bases, with 19 bases between. The length of the CDR3 is 16 residues. The V gene's germline CDR1 is SGHRS and CDR2 YFSETQ. The CDR3 loop is CASSLIRASATYEQYF. For the CDR3, the DNA is TGCGCCAGCAGCCTAATTCGGGCTAGCGCCACCTACGAGCAGTACTTC.

The chain couples TRBV20-1 to TRBJ1-1, with D unclear. Germline V gene sequence: CDR1 DFQATT, CDR2 SNEGSKA (reference sequence). The CDR3 length is 13 residues. Trimming removed 3 bases at V and 4 bases at J, with 12 bases between. The CDR3 loop reads CSARSVAGTEAFF. As DNA, the CDR3 is TGCAGTGCTAGGTCAGTCGCCGGCACTGAAGCTTTCTTT.

This chain uses TRBV7-9 with TRBJ2-7; D gene ambiguous. CDR1 is SEHNR and CDR2 is FQNEAQ in the germline V gene (reference sequence). There are 12 residues in the CDR3. The V and J ends lost 9 bases and 5 bases respectively, with 14 bases between them. CDR3 residues: CASSIYSNEQYF. The CDR3 DNA follows: TGTGCCAGTTCAATCTACAGTAACGAGCAGTACTTC.

The chain has TRBV7-2 and TRBJ2-1, with TRBD2 identical over 7 bases. This CDR3 spans 13 amino acids. CDR1 and CDR2 from the germline V gene are SGHTA and FQGNSA. After removal of 1 base from V and 9 bases from J, the junction contained 3 bases not matched to a gene. The chain's CDR3 is CASSLVRGVEQFF. The DNA for the CDR3 is TGTGCCAGCAGCTTAGTTCGGGGGGTTGAGCAGTTCTTC.

This chain joins TRBV12-3 or TRBV12-4 and TRBJ2-4; no definite D call. The CDR3 is 14 amino acids. V was pared by 5 bases and J by 6 bases, with 14 bases between. The CDR3 is CASSLYGRGNIQYF. The CDR3 DNA reads as TGTGCCAGCAGTCTTTATGGCAGAGGAAACATTCAGTACTTC.

There are a few counts of this clonotype. V usage is TRBV6-1 and J usage is TRBJ2-3; D perhaps matches TRBD2 (7 bases). The V end was cut by 4 bases, the J end by 3 bases, with 14 bases between. The CDR3 runs to 15 residues. The germline V gene has CDR1 MNHNS and CDR2 SASEGT. The DNA for the CDR3 is TGTGCCAGCAGTGGTTCAGGGAGGGGGACAGATACGCAGTATTTT. Its translation is CASSGSGRGTDTQYF.

Only a few counts were recorded for this clonotype. CDR3 in amino acids: CASSLHHNPYEQYF. CDR3 DNA: TGTGCCAGCAGCTTACACCACAATCCCTACGAGCAGTACTTC. V and J are TRBV13 and TRBJ2-7; no clear D gene. The CDR3 contains 14 residues. V shed 2 bases and J shed 2 bases, with 10 bases lying between them. Germline values: CDR1 PRHDT, CDR2 FYEKMQ (reference sequence). Looking up the rest from reference TRBV13 and TRBJ2-7 gives the full variable domain: AAGVIQSPRHLIKEKRETATLKCYPIPRHDTVYWYQQGPGQDPQFLISFYEKMQSDKGSIPDRFSAQQFSDYHSELNMSSLELGDSALYFCASSLHHNPYEQYFGPGTRLTVT.

CDR3 sequence: CASSTLQGSYEQYF. CDR3 DNA sequence: TGCGCCAGCAGCACCTTACAGGGCTCCTACGAGCAGTACTTC. This chain connects TRBV4-1 to TRBJ2-7; possibly TRBD1 for D (6 bases). CDR1 is MGHRA, CDR2 YSYEKL, per germline. The CDR3 spans 14 residues. Trimming pared 5 bases from V and 0 bases from J, leaving 11 bases between.